These 24 T cell receptor beta chains share one sample of origin, sequenced in a study of identical twins. One entry per CDR3 protein, called by TCRdb with MiXCR from the 5' RACE reads. This sample has 420,000 or so distinct CDR3 sequences, with less than 20% found just once. Sequences were obtained from naive T cells sorted from blood. The source of these receptors is a man aged 50 or older in good health.

The genes are TRBV15 and TRBJ2-3; 9 bases are a match to TRBD2. The germline V gene encodes CDR1 LNHNV and CDR2 YYDKDF (reference sequence). V trimming: 3 bases; J trimming: 5 bases; junction bases outside the gene matches: 9. The CDR3 is 16 residues long. The CDR3 DNA reads TGTGCCACCAGCAGTGTCTTAGCGGGAGAACGAGATACGCAGTATTTT. Its translation: CATSSVLAGERDTQYF.

Ten or more counts support this clonotype. The V call is TRBV21-1, the J call TRBJ2-3; TRBD2, the D gene given by the table, was not confirmed from the DNA. TRBV21-1 is assigned pseudogene status. The CDR3 loop spans 18 amino acids. CDR3 nucleotide sequence: TGTGCCAGCAGCAATATCTGGCTAGCGGGAATTATCACAGATACGCAGTATTTT. Translation gives CASSNIWLAGIITDTQYF.

The V gene is TRBV6-1, the J gene TRBJ2-3; D perhaps matches TRBD2 (5 bases). Germline CDR1 and CDR2: MNHNS and SASEGT. The V end lost 1 base, the J end lost 0 bases, and 11 bases lay between the germline ends. The CDR3 consists of 16 residues. The CDR3 nucleotides are TGTGCCAGCAGTGAAGTGGACTCCCCTAGCACAGATACGCAGTATTTT. It encodes CASSEVDSPSTDTQYF.

This clonotype was seen many times. V is TRBV5-1 and J is TRBJ2-7, with TRBD1 matching over 10 bases. V trimming: 4 bases; J trimming: 6 bases; junction bases outside the gene matches: 4. The CDR3 consists of 13 residues. Germline V lookup: CDR1 SGHRS, CDR2 YFSETQ. CDR3 DNA sequence: TGCGCCAGCAGCCCGGACAGGGGGTCCGAGCAGTACTTC. Translation: CASSPDRGSEQYF.

This clonotype was counted at least ten times. The chain carries TRBV29-1 and TRBJ1-2, with TRBD1 matching 7 bases. The CDR3 has 14 residues. Germline V lookup: CDR1 SQVTM, CDR2 ANQGSEA. Trimming at V came to 1 base and at J to 7 bases, leaving 9 bases not matched to a gene. The CDR3, as DNA: TGCAGCGTTGAAGCGGGGGGACAGTTCTCTGGCTACACCTTC. Amino acid sequence: CSVEAGGQFSGYTF.

There are many counts of this clonotype. The chain is built from TRBV7-7 and TRBJ2-1, with D possibly matching TRBD1 (5 bases). The CDR3 sequence is 13 residues long. The germline V gene encodes CDR1 SSHAT and CDR2 FNYEAQ (reference sequence). Trimming left V 5 bases short and J 10 bases short, with 15 bases between. The CDR3 is CASSASQGGEQFF. The CDR3 nucleotides are TGTGCCAGCAGCGCAAGTCAGGGCGGCGAGCAGTTCTTC.

The chain has TRBV12-3 or TRBV12-4 and TRBJ2-2; D not resolved. Between the trimmed V and J ends, which lost 3 bases and 6 bases, there was a span of 8 bases. The CDR3 is 13 residues long. CDR3 residues: CASSFLAAGELFF. The DNA of the CDR3 is TGTGCCAGCAGTTTTCTGGCAGCCGGGGAGCTGTTTTTT.

J is TRBJ2-1 and V is TRBV25-1; TRBD1 matches at 12 bases. The CDR3 runs 15 residues. The germline gives CDR1 MGHDK, CDR2 SYGVNS. Trimming took 4 bases from V and 7 from J; bases not matched to a gene: 5. For the CDR3, the DNA is TGTGCCAGCAGTGCGGGACAGGGGGCATCGAATGAGCAGTTCTTC. It translates to CASSAGQGASNEQFF.

The chain couples TRBV7-9 to TRBJ2-2; possibly TRBD1 for D (6 bases). Germline CDR1 reads SEHNR; CDR2 reads FQNEAQ (reference sequence). This CDR3 spans 15 amino acids. V was cut by 4 bases and J by 6 bases, with 15 bases left in between. For the CDR3, the DNA is TGTGCCAGCAGCTGGTCAGGGGTCAGCGCCGGGGAGCTGTTTTTT. The encoded protein is CASSWSGVSAGELFF.

This clonotype turned up a few times. V and J are TRBV20-1 and TRBJ2-3, with TRBD2 matching over 8 bases. Per the germline V gene, CDR1 is DFQATT and CDR2 is SNEGSKA (reference sequence). The CDR3 is made up of 16 amino acids. V was pared by 5 bases and J by 1 base, with 11 bases of the junction left unmatched. The CDR3 DNA follows: TGCAGTGCTCCCGGCTCGTCGGGGGGGCGCACAGATACGCAGTATTTT. It codes for CSAPGSSGGRTDTQYF.

The chain carries TRBV27 and TRBJ1-1; the match to TRBD1 covers 10 bases. The CDR3 covers 15 residues. Germline V lookup: CDR1 MNHEY, CDR2 SMNVEV (reference sequence). With V trimmed by 5 bases and J by 6 bases, 9 bases remained unmatched. Written as DNA, the CDR3 is TGTGCCAGCAGTCTCATAGGGACAGGGGACGCTGAAGCTTTCTTT. Translating gives CASSLIGTGDAEAFF.

The V call is TRBV29-1, the J call TRBJ2-7, with TRBD1 matching over 7 bases. This CDR3 has 13 amino acids. The junction had 1 base not matched to a gene; V was cut back by 0 bases and J by 2 bases. Per germline, CDR1 SQVTM and CDR2 ANQGSEA. The CDR3 DNA reads as TGCAGCGTTGAAGAGGGACAGACCTACGAGCAGTACTTC. Its protein is CSVEEGQTYEQYF.

This clonotype was picked up a small number of times. CDR3 DNA: TGTGCCAGCTCCCCGAGGGGGGGCTCAGGCGAGCAGTACTTC. It is translated as CASSPRGGSGEQYF. The rearrangement uses TRBV18 and TRBJ2-7, with D possibly TRBD2 on 7 matching bases. Germline V gene sequence: CDR1 KGHSH, CDR2 LQKENI. The ends were cut back, 6 bases at V and 6 bases at J, with 18 bases in the middle. The CDR3 spans 14 residues.

This clonotype came up many times. The junction departs from the called germline gene at one end, perhaps through a read error. V is TRBV5-1 and J is TRBJ1-1; D might be TRBD1 (6 bases). The germline V gene has CDR1 SGHRS and CDR2 YFSETQ. The CDR3 is 14 residues long. The CDR3 DNA sequence: TGTGCCAGCAGTTTCACAGGGATGAACACTGAAGCTTTCTTT. It yields the protein CASSFTGMNTEAFF.

This clonotype was observed at least ten times. This chain uses TRBV29-1 with TRBJ2-7, with D tentatively TRBD1 (6 bases). From germline, CDR1 is SQVTM and CDR2 ANQGSEA. This CDR3 is 11 amino acids long. Trimming took off 5 bases at V and 3 bases at J, with 8 bases between the two ends. In DNA form, the CDR3 reads TGCAGCGTTTTACAGGGCTACGAGCAGTACTTC. Translated: CSVLQGYEQYF.

This clonotype was recorded a few times. The chain couples TRBV20-1 to TRBJ1-6, with a possible D match to TRBD1 (6 bases). Germline V CDR1 and CDR2: DFQATT, SNEGSKA (reference sequence). CDR3 length: 15 residues. Deletions cut 3 bases from V and 5 bases from J, with 14 bases between. CDR3 sequence (DNA): TGCAGTGCTAGTGCGAACAGGGCGAATAATTCACCCCTCCACTTT. It encodes CSASANRANNSPLHF.

Ten or more counts support this clonotype. The chain links TRBV20-1 to TRBJ2-1; 7 nucleotides align to TRBD2. CDR1 and CDR2 from the germline V gene are DFQATT and SNEGSKA (reference sequence). The CDR3 totals 15 residues. The junction had 7 bases not matched to a gene; V was cut back by 3 bases and J by 2 bases. DNA for the CDR3: TGCAGTGCTAGTTTGGGACTAAAGGCCTACAATGAGCAGTTCTTC. Protein: CSASLGLKAYNEQFF.

This clonotype was seen many times. This rearrangement joins TRBV11-2 to TRBJ2-1, with a tentative D call TRBD2 (6 bases). The CDR3 sequence is 16 residues long. V lost 4 bases, J lost 4 bases, and 17 bases lay in between. CDR1 is SGHAT and CDR2 is FQNNGV in the germline V gene. The chain's CDR3 is CASSSRLRAGYNEQFF. The CDR3 DNA reads as TGTGCCAGCAGCTCCCGTTTGAGGGCGGGATACAATGAGCAGTTCTTC. The full variable domain, its missing parts supplied by reference TRBV11-2 and TRBJ2-1, is EAGVAQSPRYKIIEKRQSVAFWCNPISGHATLYWYQQILGQGPKLLIQFQNNGVVDDSQLPKDRFSAERLKGVDSTLKIQPAKLEDSAVYLCASSSRLRAGYNEQFFGPGTRLTVL.

This clonotype showed up just a few times. This rearrangement joins TRBV11-1 to TRBJ2-1; TRBD2 matches at 10 bases. Germline CDR1 and CDR2: SGHAT and FQDESV (reference sequence). This CDR3 has 18 residues. V dropped 0 bases and J dropped 7; count of bases not matched to a gene: 12. CDR3 bases: TGTGCCAGCAGCTTAGCCCCCCGCCTAGCGGGGGTATTAAATGAGCAGTTCTTC. Translating it yields CASSLAPRLAGVLNEQFF. The whole variable domain, remainder taken from reference TRBV11-1 and TRBJ2-1, is EAEVAQSPRYKITEKSQAVAFWCDPISGHATLYWYRQILGQGPELLVQFQDESVVDDSQLPKDRFSAERLKGVDSTLKIQPAELGDSAMYLCASSLAPRLAGVLNEQFFGPGTRLTVL.

This clonotype appeared a few times. The chain carries TRBV7-8 and TRBJ2-1; D is unresolved. The V gene's germline CDR1 is SGHVS and CDR2 FQNEAQ. The length of the CDR3 is 11 residues. The CDR3 DNA is TGTGCAAGTCAGGATTACAATGAGCAGTTCTTC. Translating gives CASQDYNEQFF.

The V gene is TRBV29-1, the J gene TRBJ1-1, with a possible D match to TRBD1 (5 bases). Germline CDR1 and CDR2: SQVTM and ANQGSEA. V was clipped by 3 bases and J by 5 bases, with 19 bases between them. CDR3 length: 15 residues. The CDR3 is CSVDPQGLLGTEAFF. CDR3 sequence (DNA): TGCAGCGTTGATCCGCAGGGCTTACTGGGGACTGAAGCTTTCTTT.

Many counts were recorded for this clonotype. This rearrangement joins TRBV29-1 to TRBJ2-1; 8 nucleotides line up with TRBD2. Trimming cost V 4 bases and J 6 bases; bases outside gene matches: 11. This CDR3 spans 15 amino acids. Germline CDR1 reads SQVTM; CDR2 reads ANQGSEA. The CDR3 is CSVGRSGGGGNEQFF. The CDR3 region has the DNA TGCAGCGTTGGAAGGAGCGGGGGCGGGGGCAATGAGCAGTTCTTC.

This clonotype was counted many times. This chain joins TRBV7-2 and TRBJ2-3; TRBD1 matches at 7 bases. The CDR3 runs to 15 residues. Germline CDR1 reads SGHTA; CDR2 reads FQGNSA. Trimming took 4 bases from V and 0 from J; bases not matched to a gene: 4. CDR3 DNA: TGTGCCAGCAGCTCCAAGACAGGGAGCACAGATACGCAGTATTTT. Translating gives CASSSKTGSTDTQYF.

V is TRBV7-3 and J is TRBJ2-7; D is perhaps TRBD2 (5 bases). The CDR3 covers 14 residues. CDR1 is SGHTA, CDR2 FQGTGA, per germline. Between the trimmed V and J ends, which lost 2 bases and 3 bases, there was a span of 11 bases. The chain's CDR3 is CASSLRPGDYEQYF. CDR3 in DNA: TGTGCCAGCAGCTTACGTCCCGGGGACTACGAGCAGTACTTC.